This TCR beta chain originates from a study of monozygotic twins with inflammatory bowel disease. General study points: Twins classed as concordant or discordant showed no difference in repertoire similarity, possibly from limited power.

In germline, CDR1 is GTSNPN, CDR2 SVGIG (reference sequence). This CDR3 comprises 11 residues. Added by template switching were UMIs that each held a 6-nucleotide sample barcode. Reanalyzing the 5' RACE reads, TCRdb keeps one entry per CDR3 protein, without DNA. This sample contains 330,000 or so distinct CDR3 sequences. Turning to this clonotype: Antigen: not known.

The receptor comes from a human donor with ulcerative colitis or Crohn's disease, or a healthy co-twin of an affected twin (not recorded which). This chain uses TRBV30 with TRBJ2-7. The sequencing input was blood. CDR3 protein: CAWKETYEQYF.